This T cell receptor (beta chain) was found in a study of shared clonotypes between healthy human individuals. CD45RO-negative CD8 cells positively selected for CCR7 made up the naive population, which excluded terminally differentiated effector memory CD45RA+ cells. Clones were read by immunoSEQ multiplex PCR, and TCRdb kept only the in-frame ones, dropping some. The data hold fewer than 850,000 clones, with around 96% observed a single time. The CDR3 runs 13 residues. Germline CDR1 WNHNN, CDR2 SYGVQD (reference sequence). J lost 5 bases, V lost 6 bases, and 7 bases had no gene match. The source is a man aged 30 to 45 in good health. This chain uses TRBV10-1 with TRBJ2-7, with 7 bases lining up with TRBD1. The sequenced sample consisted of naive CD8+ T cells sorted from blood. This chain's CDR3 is CASSLIQGDEQYF. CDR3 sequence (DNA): TGCGCCAGCAGCCTGATTCAGGGGGACGAGCAGTACTTC.